Listed below are T cell receptor beta chains from one sample, sequenced in a study of T cell responses to AZD1222 COVID-19 vaccine. The assay was immunoSEQ multiplex PCR, and TCRdb's table has in-frame clones only and misses some. The sample lists 160,000 or so clones, 85% to 95% seen once, with about 1.6% in the top ten. Material: peripheral blood, obtained 28 days after the second AZD1222 dose. The receptors stem from an adult who received the AZD1222 COVID-19 vaccine. Both conserved end residues are part of each CDR3. D genes are given only for firm matches. The listing skips clone size in some rows; elsewhere it reads once, few, many or a size class.

D: TRBD1; J: TRBJ1-5; V: TRBV18; size: -; CDR3: CASSPDLTGASKQPQHF; DNA: TGTGCCAGCTCGCCGGATTTGACAGGGGCGTCAAAACAGCCCCAGCATTTT
D: -; J: TRBJ2-7; V: TRBV5-5; size: -; CDR3: CASSPENAGRLGIGQYF; DNA: TGTGCCAGCAGCCCAGAGAACGCGGGGCGGCTCGGGATCGGGCAGTACTTC
D: -; J: TRBJ2-1; V: TRBV19; size: few; CDR3: CASMLRGAPSPEQFF; DNA: TGTGCCAGTATGTTGAGGGGGGCACCCTCCCCAGAGCAGTTCTTC
D: TRBD1; J: TRBJ1-2; V: TRBV19; size: -; CDR3: CASSISGTGAGYTF; DNA: TGTGCCAGTAGTATCTCCGGGACAGGGGCTGGCTACACCTTC
D: -; J: TRBJ1-1; V: TRBV6-5; size: -; CDR3: CASSSQDRWAEAFF; DNA: TGTGCCAGCAGTTCGCAGGACCGATGGGCTGAAGCTTTCTTT
D: -; J: TRBJ1-2; V: TRBV10-1; size: -; CDR3: CASSEGQNYGYTF; DNA: TGCGCCAGCAGTGAGGGACAAAACTATGGCTACACCTTC
D: TRBD1; J: TRBJ1-2; V: TRBV7-2; size: few; CDR3: CASSSGGNYGYTF; DNA: TGTGCCAGCAGCTCAGGGGGTAACTATGGCTACACCTTC
D: -; J: TRBJ2-2; V: TRBV4-2; size: -; CDR3: CASSHPWAGRTNTGELFF; DNA: TGTGCCAGCAGCCATCCCTGGGCGGGACGGACGAACACCGGGGAGCTGTTTTTT
D: TRBD1; J: TRBJ2-5; V: TRBV10-3; size: -; CDR3: CAISNVGQGEETQYF; DNA: TGTGCCATCAGTAACGTGGGGCAGGGGGAAGAGACCCAGTACTTC
D: -; J: TRBJ2-4; V: TRBV3-1/TRBV3-2; size: -; CDR3: CASSQGGVNKNIQYF; DNA: TGTGCCAGCAGCCAGGGGGGCGTGAATAAAAACATTCAGTACTTC
D: TRBD1; J: TRBJ1-6; V: TRBV3-1/TRBV3-2; size: once; CDR3: CASSQGQGSNSPLHF; DNA: TGTGCCAGCAGCCAAGGACAGGGTAGTAATTCACCCCTCCACTTT
D: -; J: TRBJ2-2; V: TRBV7-9; size: -; CDR3: CASSLVGWRVGEATGELFF; DNA: TGTGCCAGCAGCTTAGTGGGCTGGAGGGTTGGAGAGGCCACCGGGGAGCTGTTTTTT
D: -; J: TRBJ2-7; V: TRBV11-2; size: -; CDR3: CASSRQVYEQYF; DNA: TGTGCCAGCAGCCGACAGGTGTACGAGCAGTACTTC
D: TRBD1; J: TRBJ2-4; V: TRBV4-1; size: -; CDR3: CASSQIGPGQGANIQYF; DNA: TGCGCCAGCAGCCAGATAGGACCGGGACAGGGGGCCAACATTCAGTACTTC
D: -; J: TRBJ2-3; V: TRBV29-1; size: -; CDR3: CSVEVSSTDTQYF; DNA: TGCAGCGTTGAAGTCTCTAGCACAGATACGCAGTATTTT
D: -; J: TRBJ1-5; V: TRBV28; size: -; CDR3: CASSLFTSNQPQHF; DNA: TGTGCCAGCAGTTTATTTACCAGCAATCAGCCCCAGCATTTT
D: TRBD1; J: TRBJ1-1; V: TRBV29-1; size: -; CDR3: CSTIQGGTEAFF; DNA: TGCAGCACGATACAGGGGGGCACTGAAGCTTTCTTT
D: TRBD1; J: TRBJ2-1; V: TRBV9; size: -; CDR3: CASSEAGTGAYNEQFF; DNA: TGTGCCAGCAGCGAGGCCGGGACAGGGGCCTACAATGAGCAGTTCTTC
D: TRBD2; J: TRBJ2-1; V: TRBV3-1/TRBV3-2; size: -; CDR3: CASSHRLAGNEQFF; DNA: TGTGCCAGCAGCCACCGACTAGCGGGCAATGAGCAGTTCTTC
D: -; J: TRBJ2-1; V: TRBV9; size: few; CDR3: CASSVEPHLYNEQFF; DNA: TGTGCCAGCAGCGTAGAACCCCACCTCTACAATGAGCAGTTCTTC
D: TRBD1; J: TRBJ1-5; V: TRBV19; size: once; CDR3: CASSIPGQGINQPQHF; DNA: TGTGCCAGTAGTATTCCGGGACAGGGGATCAATCAGCCCCAGCATTTT
D: -; J: TRBJ2-1; V: TRBV11-2; size: -; CDR3: CASSLVLDSAGKSGEQFF; DNA: TGTGCCAGCAGCTTAGTCCTCGATTCGGCGGGCAAGAGCGGTGAGCAGTTCTTC
D: -; J: TRBJ1-2; V: TRBV5-8; size: -; CDR3: CASNLRGPYGYTF; DNA: TGTGCCAGCAACCTCCGGGGGCCCTATGGCTACACCTTC
D: -; J: TRBJ1-2; V: TRBV6-5; size: -; CDR3: CASSLDSNYGYTF; DNA: TGTGCCAGCAGTCTTGACTCTAACTATGGCTACACCTTC
D: TRBD2; J: TRBJ2-5; V: TRBV11-2; size: -; CDR3: CASSSRTSVKTQYF; DNA: TGTGCCAGCAGCTCACGGACTAGCGTTAAGACCCAGTACTTC
D: TRBD1; J: TRBJ1-4; V: TRBV6-5; size: -; CDR3: CASSPQGAGEKLFF; DNA: TGTGCCAGCAGTCCTCAGGGGGCGGGAGAAAAACTGTTTTTT
D: -; J: TRBJ2-7; V: TRBV7-2; size: -; CDR3: CASSLYLQETEQYF; DNA: TGTGCCAGCAGCTTATACCTACAAGAGACGGAGCAGTACTTC
D: -; J: TRBJ1-5; V: TRBV12-3/TRBV12-4; size: -; CDR3: CASSLGLKGVQHF; DNA: TGTGCCAGCAGCCTCGGCCTGAAGGGGGTCCAGCATTTT
D: TRBD2; J: TRBJ2-1; V: TRBV3-1/TRBV3-2; size: -; CDR3: CASSQALAGNNEQFF; DNA: TGTGCCAGCAGCCAAGCCCTAGCGGGGAACAATGAGCAGTTCTTC
D: TRBD1; J: TRBJ1-5; V: TRBV4-1; size: -; CDR3: CASSPWTGGPRGPQHF; DNA: TGCGCCAGCAGCCCCTGGACAGGTGGTCCACGGGGGCCCCAGCATTTT
D: TRBD2; J: TRBJ2-7; V: TRBV5-4; size: -; CDR3: CASTMAGGPHEQYF; DNA: TGTGCCAGCACCATGGCGGGAGGGCCACACGAGCAGTACTTC
D: -; J: TRBJ2-1; V: TRBV27; size: -; CDR3: CASSSTGGLVGVHEQFF; DNA: TGTGCCAGCAGTTCGACCGGGGGCCTCGTGGGGGTGCATGAGCAGTTCTTC
D: -; J: TRBJ1-1; V: TRBV19; size: -; CDR3: CASSILAGWAEAFF; DNA: TGTGCCAGTAGTATTTTGGCAGGTTGGGCTGAAGCTTTCTTT
D: -; J: TRBJ1-2; V: TRBV5-1; size: once; CDR3: CASSLGQQSFYGYTF; DNA: TGCGCCAGCAGCCTGGGGCAACAGTCCTTCTATGGCTACACCTTC
D: -; J: TRBJ1-4; V: TRBV18; size: -; CDR3: CASSAGLNEKLFF; DNA: TGTGCCAGCTCAGCAGGGTTGAATGAAAAACTGTTTTTT
D: -; J: TRBJ1-1; V: TRBV9; size: -; CDR3: CASSVGYPNTEAFF; DNA: TGTGCCAGCAGCGTTGGGTACCCAAACACTGAAGCTTTCTTT
D: TRBD1; J: TRBJ2-1; V: TRBV19; size: -; CDR3: CASSRGQSYNEQFF; DNA: TGTGCCAGTAGTCGGGGACAGAGCTACAATGAGCAGTTCTTC
D: -; J: TRBJ2-3; V: TRBV6-6; size: -; CDR3: CASRPRSRGTDTQYF; DNA: TGTGCCAGCAGACCCCGAAGTAGGGGCACAGATACGCAGTATTTT
D: -; J: TRBJ2-1; V: TRBV2; size: -; CDR3: CASSALFTNEQFF; DNA: TGTGCCAGCAGTGCTTTATTTACCAATGAGCAGTTCTTC
D: TRBD1; J: TRBJ2-7; V: TRBV2; size: -; CDR3: CATKPDRGYEQYF; DNA: TGTGCCACCAAACCGGACAGGGGGTACGAGCAGTACTTC
D: TRBD1; J: TRBJ2-7; V: TRBV6-5; size: once; CDR3: CASSTPGTGGYEQYF; DNA: TGTGCCAGCAGTACCCCCGGGACAGGGGGGTACGAGCAGTACTTC
D: -; J: TRBJ1-3; V: TRBV5-1; size: -; CDR3: CASSLGQTYSGNTIYF; DNA: TGCGCCAGCAGCTTGGGTCAAACTTACTCTGGAAACACCATATATTTT
D: -; J: TRBJ2-6; V: TRBV18; size: -; CDR3: CASSPLGAGSGANVLTF; DNA: TGTGCCAGCTCACCACTGGGGGCCGGATCTGGGGCCAACGTCCTGACTTTC
D: TRBD1; J: TRBJ2-1; V: TRBV10-3; size: -; CDR3: CAISEPRGTGSDEQFF; DNA: TGTGCCATCAGTGAGCCGCGTGGGACAGGGAGCGATGAGCAGTTCTTC
D: -; J: TRBJ2-7; V: TRBV5-5; size: -; CDR3: CASSFIPDSYEQYF; DNA: TGTGCCAGCAGCTTTATTCCAGACTCCTACGAGCAGTACTTC
D: -; J: TRBJ1-6; V: TRBV6-1; size: -; CDR3: CASSEQRSSYNSPLHF; DNA: TGTGCCAGCAGTGAACAAAGGAGCTCCTATAATTCACCCCTCCACTTT
D: TRBD2; J: TRBJ2-3; V: TRBV19; size: -; CDR3: CASSIGNPSGGTDTQYF; DNA: TGTGCCAGTAGTATAGGCAATCCTAGCGGGGGCACAGATACGCAGTATTTT
D: TRBD1; J: TRBJ2-1; V: TRBV19; size: -; CDR3: CASRVGDRNNEQFF; DNA: TGTGCCAGTAGGGTCGGGGACAGAAACAATGAGCAGTTCTTC
D: TRBD2; J: TRBJ2-2; V: TRBV28; size: -; CDR3: CASKGLAGDGTGELFF; DNA: TGTGCCAGCAAGGGACTAGCGGGAGATGGGACCGGGGAGCTGTTTTTT
D: -; J: TRBJ2-7; V: TRBV5-1; size: once; CDR3: CASSLDARQSRGQYF; DNA: TGCGCCAGCAGCTTGGACGCGCGACAGAGTCGTGGGCAGTACTTC
D: -; J: TRBJ1-5; V: TRBV7-2; size: -; CDR3: CASSLVLGGSNQPQHF; DNA: TGTGCCAGCAGCTTAGTTTTGGGGGGTAGCAATCAGCCCCAGCATTTT
D: -; J: TRBJ1-2; V: TRBV19; size: -; CDR3: CASSRRDTLWEGYTF; DNA: TGTGCCAGTAGTCGTCGGGACACCCTATGGGAAGGCTACACCTTC
D: TRBD2; J: TRBJ2-5; V: TRBV5-4; size: -; CDR3: CASSRLAGSYQETQYF; DNA: TGTGCCAGCAGCCGACTAGCGGGGTCGTACCAAGAGACCCAGTACTTC